Following are 27 T cell receptor beta chains from one sample sequenced in a study of identical twins. TCRdb reprocessed the 5' RACE reads with MiXCR, giving one entry per CDR3 protein. Of some 500,000 distinct CDR3 sequences in the sample, more than 13% were seen once. These records were also assigned to another study, of yellow fever vaccine responses in identical twins.

The specimen was CD4+ T cells sorted from blood. These receptors came from a woman between 18 and 29 years old in good health.

The chain couples TRBV14 to TRBJ2-7, with unresolved D. CDR3 length: 15 amino acids. Germline V lookup: CDR1 SGHDN, CDR2 FVKESK. The V gene lost 0 bases and the J gene lost 7 bases, with 16 bases spanning the gap. CDR3 sequence reads: CASSQEVSGLGEQYF. The CDR3, as DNA: TGTGCCAGCAGCCAAGAAGTTTCCGGGCTTGGGGAGCAGTACTTC.

This clonotype was observed a handful of times. The rearrangement joins TRBV20-1 to TRBJ2-5; D gene unclear. Between the trimmed V and J ends, which lost 3 bases and 5 bases, there was a span of 16 bases. CDR3 length: 14 amino acids. Germline CDR1 DFQATT, CDR2 SNEGSKA (reference sequence). CDR3 DNA: TGCAGTGCTAGCCAGGACGAAATACAGGAGACCCAGTACTTC. Translated, it gives CSASQDEIQETQYF.

The chain carries TRBV2 and TRBJ2-2; 11 positions match TRBD2. Germline V gene data show CDR1 as SNHLY and CDR2 as FYNNEI. The CDR3 sequence is 15 residues long. V was pared by 8 bases and J by 0 bases, with 2 bases of the junction left unmatched. CDR3 DNA sequence: TGTGCCAGCCAACTAGCGGGGGCGAACACCGGGGAGCTGTTTTTT. Translation gives CASQLAGANTGELFF.

V gene TRBV11-1 combines with J gene TRBJ2-1; 11 nucleotides match TRBD2. CDR1 SGHAT and CDR2 FQDESV come from the germline V gene (reference sequence). CDR3 size: 19 residues. J gave up 8 bases and V 3 bases, and 18 bases lay outside the gene matches. CDR3 protein: CASSLVALGLAGGRYEQFF. CDR3 coding DNA: TGTGCCAGCAGCTTGGTCGCGCTTGGCCTAGCGGGAGGCAGATATGAGCAGTTCTTC.

This clonotype was seen ten or more times. The chain recombines TRBV29-1 with TRBJ2-5; D may be TRBD1 or TRBD2 (6 bases each). V lost 7 bases to trimming and J lost 4 bases, with 16 bases between them. Germline CDR1 reads SQVTM; CDR2 reads ANQGSEA. The CDR3 is 13 residues long. The CDR3 loop reads CSGAPGAGETQYF. The CDR3 coding sequence is TGCAGCGGGGCCCCGGGGGCGGGAGAGACCCAGTACTTC.

This clonotype was recorded a few times. The CDR3 coding sequence is TGTGCCAGCAGTTATCGACGACCGGGACAGGGATTCACAGATACGCAGTATTTT. As protein: CASSYRRPGQGFTDTQYF. The rearrangement links TRBV6-2 or TRBV6-3 to TRBJ2-3; 9 bases are shared with TRBD1. J was trimmed by 2 bases and V by 3 bases; bases with no gene match: 12. The CDR3 has 18 residues. The germline V gene encodes CDR1 MNHEY and CDR2 SVGEGT.

Only a few counts were recorded for this clonotype. This chain connects TRBV9 to TRBJ2-3; 8 bases align to TRBD2. The junction had 3 bases not matched to a gene; V was cut back by 0 bases and J by 3 bases. The V gene's germline CDR1 is SGDLS and CDR2 YYNGEE. This CDR3 is 15 amino acids long. The CDR3 DNA reads as TGTGCCAGCAGCGTAGAAGAGCGGGAGACAGATACGCAGTATTTT. Its translation: CASSVEERETDTQYF.

This clonotype was observed a few times. This sequence joins TRBV7-3 and TRBJ2-1, with 14 positions matching TRBD2. The CDR3 contains 19 residues. Germline loops: CDR1 SGHTA, CDR2 FQGTGA. V was pared by 4 bases and J by 8 bases, with 16 bases of the junction left unmatched. In DNA, the CDR3 is TGTGCCAGCAGCTCCCTAGGACTAGCGGGGGGTATAAGGGTCGATGAGCAGTTCTTC. Protein sequence: CASSSLGLAGGIRVDEQFF. The complete variable domain, with remaining parts taken from reference TRBV7-3 and TRBJ2-1, reads GAGVSQTPSNKVTEKGKYVELRCDPISGHTALYWYRQSLGQGPEFLIYFQGTGAADDSGLPNDRFFAVRPEGSVSTLKIQRTERGDSAVYLCASSSLGLAGGIRVDEQFFGPGTRLTVL.

This clonotype was counted a few times. The chain employs TRBV28 and TRBJ2-6; a weak D match, TRBD1 (6 bases). Germline V gene sequence: CDR1 MDHEN, CDR2 SYDVKM. Between the trimmed V and J ends, which lost 8 bases and 2 bases, there was a span of 19 bases. CDR3 length equals 17 residues. The CDR3: CASRETGQIAGANVLTF. CDR3 DNA: TGTGCCAGCCGCGAGACAGGTCAGATAGCTGGGGCCAACGTCCTGACTTTC.

In its sample, this clonotype was seen many times. V is TRBV5-1 and J is TRBJ1-1; the D is unclear. The CDR3 is made up of 14 amino acids. V gave up 0 bases and J gave up 1 base, with 7 bases separating them. CDR1 SGHRS and CDR2 YFSETQ come from the germline V gene. The CDR3 region is CASSLVLGNTEAFF. The CDR3, as DNA: TGCGCCAGCAGCTTGGTTCTCGGGAACACTGAAGCTTTCTTT.

This clonotype turned up a few times. This chain joins TRBV4-3 and TRBJ2-7, with 8 bases that match TRBD2. Trimming took 4 bases from V and 3 from J; bases not matched to a gene: 11. This CDR3 comprises 16 residues. Germline CDR1 is LGHNA and CDR2 is YSLEER. This chain's CDR3 is CASSPTGTGGIYEQYF. For the CDR3, the DNA is TGCGCCAGCAGCCCTACCGGGACGGGGGGGATCTACGAGCAGTACTTC.

This chain links TRBV20-1 with TRBJ2-3; 7 positions agree with TRBD2. The CDR3 is made up of 15 amino acids. CDR1 DFQATT and CDR2 SNEGSKA come from the germline V gene (reference sequence). Trimming at V came to 2 bases and at J to 0 bases, leaving 5 bases not matched to a gene. The CDR3 sequence: CSARIASGSTDTQYF. The CDR3 DNA is TGCAGTGCTAGAATCGCTAGCGGTAGCACAGATACGCAGTATTTT.

A few counts support this clonotype. The V call is TRBV6-2 or TRBV6-3, the J call TRBJ2-7; no definite D call. CDR3 length equals 13 residues. V was cut by 6 bases and J by 3 bases, with 12 bases left in between. The germline V gene encodes CDR1 MNHEY and CDR2 SVGEGT. The CDR3 sequence: CASSYGRYYEQYF. The CDR3 DNA follows: TGTGCCAGCAGCTACGGACGGTACTACGAGCAGTACTTC.

V usage is TRBV9 and J usage is TRBJ1-6, with 7 positions matching TRBD1. The germline V gene has CDR1 SGDLS and CDR2 YYNGEE. V dropped 3 bases and J dropped 0; count of bases not matched to a gene: 3. This CDR3 comprises 16 residues. The CDR3 DNA reads TGTGCCAGCAGCGAGGGGGCGAGCTCCTATAATTCACCCCTCCACTTT. This translates into CASSEGASSYNSPLHF.

This sequence joins TRBV6-5 and TRBJ1-2; 7 nucleotides align to TRBD1. Trimming at V came to 1 base and at J to 3 bases, leaving 2 bases not matched to a gene. CDR1 MNHEY and CDR2 SVGAGI come from the germline V gene. The CDR3 runs to 14 residues. CDR3 DNA sequence: TGTGCCAGCAGTTACTATGGGACAGACTATGGCTACACCTTC. It is translated as CASSYYGTDYGYTF.

Only a few counts were recorded for this clonotype. The CDR3 is CASSLDQGRGELFF. In nucleotides, the CDR3 is TGTGCCAGCAGCTTAGACCAGGGGCGGGGGGAGCTGTTTTTT. The chain carries TRBV7-8 and TRBJ2-2, with D tentatively TRBD1 (6 bases). The CDR3 covers 14 residues. Trimming shortened V by 1 base and J by 8 bases, and 11 bases separated the two germline ends. Germline V gene sequence: CDR1 SGHVS, CDR2 FQNEAQ.

The table lists this clonotype with a few counts. CDR3 DNA: TGTGCCAGCAGCTTAGCCGGACGGAGGGCCGGGGGAGACTTTAGCTATGGCTACACCTTC. This gives the protein CASSLAGRRAGGDFSYGYTF. This rearrangement joins TRBV7-2 to TRBJ1-2; TRBD1 might be the D (5 bases). Between the trimmed V and J ends, which lost 0 bases and 4 bases, there was a span of 27 bases. CDR1 and CDR2 from the germline V gene are SGHTA and FQGNSA. The CDR3 has 20 residues. Looking up the rest from reference TRBV7-2 and TRBJ1-2 gives the full variable domain: GAGVSQSPSNKVTEKGKDVELRCDPISGHTALYWYRQSLGQGLEFLIYFQGNSAPDKSGLPSDRFSAERTGGSVSTLTIQRTQQEDSAVYLCASSLAGRRAGGDFSYGYTFGSGTRLTVV.

In its sample, this clonotype was seen a few times. This chain connects TRBV19 to TRBJ2-7; tentative D call: TRBD1 (5 bases). The V gene's germline CDR1 is LNHDA and CDR2 SQIVND (reference sequence). The CDR3 covers 14 residues. With 4 bases removed from V and 2 bases from J, the gap between germline ends came to 12 bases. In nucleotides, the CDR3 is TGTGCCAGTAGTAGGGGCGACAGACCCTACGAGCAGTACTTC. This codes for CASSRGDRPYEQYF.

This rearrangement joins TRBV20-1 to TRBJ2-7; D possibly corresponds to TRBD2 (6 bases). CDR3 length equals 13 residues. Germline CDR1 and CDR2: DFQATT and SNEGSKA (reference sequence). Trimming took 3 bases from V and 3 from J, leaving 12 bases between them. The CDR3 loop reads CSASQLRGYEQYF. CDR3 coding DNA: TGCAGTGCTAGCCAGCTGCGGGGCTACGAGCAGTACTTC.

V is TRBV5-1 and J is TRBJ2-3; TRBD2 aligns across 9 bases. The CDR3 covers 17 residues. V shed 4 bases and J 6 bases; nucleotides not matched to a gene: 15. Germline V CDR1 and CDR2: SGHRS, YFSETQ. CDR3 coding DNA: TGCGCCAGCAGCCTAACTGTTAGCGGGAGAGTGCTCGATACGCAGTATTTT. This encodes CASSLTVSGRVLDTQYF.

CDR3 in DNA: TGTGCCAGCAGCTTCGGTCCGGGAGGGAACGGCTACACCTTC. This translates into CASSFGPGGNGYTF. The chain combines TRBV7-2 with TRBJ1-2; no clear D. The V and J ends lost 3 bases and 8 bases respectively, with 16 bases between them. Germline assignment: CDR1 SGHTA and CDR2 FQGNSA. CDR3 length: 14 amino acids.

This clonotype was counted once. This chain joins TRBV20-1 and TRBJ2-7; 9 bases align to TRBD2. Germline CDR1 is DFQATT and CDR2 is SNEGSKA (reference sequence). V gave up 0 bases and J gave up 3 bases; unmatched junction bases: 3. The CDR3 is made up of 14 amino acids. CDR3 loop: CSARDVSGSYEQYF. In nucleotides, the CDR3 is TGCAGTGCTAGAGACGTTAGCGGGAGCTACGAGCAGTACTTC.

V and J are TRBV10-1 and TRBJ2-1; the D is unclear. This CDR3 has 16 residues. Germline lookup yields CDR1 WNHNN and CDR2 SYGVQD (reference sequence). V was trimmed by 4 bases and J by 2 bases, leaving 15 bases between them. Here the CDR3 DNA reads TGCGCCAGCAGTGGGTATGCAGGAGCCGCCTACAATGAGCAGTTCTTC. Translation gives CASSGYAGAAYNEQFF.

V and J are TRBV4-1 and TRBJ2-1; 9 bases are shared with TRBD2. The CDR3 has 15 amino acids. The V gene end was trimmed by 1 base and the J gene end by 6 bases; junction bases not matched to a gene: 4. The V gene's germline CDR1 is MGHRA and CDR2 YSYEKL. CDR3 protein: CASSQGREGRNEQFF. Here the CDR3 DNA reads TGCGCCAGCAGCCAAGGGCGGGAGGGCCGCAATGAGCAGTTCTTC.

This clonotype was seen only a few times. This sequence joins TRBV28 and TRBJ2-2; D gene unclear. The germline V gene encodes CDR1 MDHEN and CDR2 SYDVKM. The CDR3 consists of 14 residues. The germline V and J ends were trimmed by 7 bases and 2 bases, with 11 bases remaining between them. In DNA, the CDR3 is TGTGCCAGCATCCGCTCGGGTAACACCGGGGAGCTGTTTTTT. Protein product: CASIRSGNTGELFF.

The genes are TRBV7-9 and TRBJ2-2, with D tentatively TRBD1 (7 bases). Germline V gene sequence: CDR1 SEHNR, CDR2 FQNEAQ (reference sequence). Between the trimmed V and J ends, which lost 10 bases and 1 base, there was a span of 13 bases. The CDR3 is 14 residues long. The chain's CDR3 is CANQGGQNTGELFF. Written as DNA, the CDR3 is TGTGCCAACCAGGGGGGTCAGAACACCGGGGAGCTGTTTTTT.

This clonotype was observed a few times. The genes are TRBV10-3 and TRBJ2-5; D gene uncertain. Looked up from germline, CDR1 is ENHRY and CDR2 is SYGVKD. V was pared by 8 bases and J by 2 bases, with 12 bases between. There are 13 residues in the CDR3. For the CDR3, the DNA is TGTGCCATCCTGAGGAGCGTTCAAGAGACCCAGTACTTC. This translates into CAILRSVQETQYF.